The clone carrying this T cell receptor beta chain was observed many times. The antigen remains undetermined. The CDR3 is made up of 14 amino acids. Germline V CDR1 and CDR2: DFQATT, SNEGSKA (reference sequence). V was pared by 0 bases and J by 5 bases, with 3 bases of the junction left unmatched. Investigators amplified TCR beta CDR3 regions from RNA transcripts. HTBI primers were employed in first-round RT-PCR, then a second-round multiplex PCR followed. TCRdb re-called the multiplex PCR reads through MiXCR, storing one row per CDR3 protein. Of about 620,000 distinct CDR3 sequences in the sample, about a fifth were seen once. This sample was taken from a study of Graves' ophthalmopathy and Graves' hyperthyroidism. Findings of the study overall: The model's prediction of ophthalmopathy progression had 65% to 71% sensitivity and roughly 72% specificity. Most thyroid clonotypes with frequency above 0.001 were detected in blood too.

The clonotype originates from a woman under 30 with stable Graves' hyperthyroidism. Some clones in this sample may be carry-over from other donors' samples. J is TRBJ1-5 and V is TRBV20-1; 8 positions match TRBD1. The sequenced sample was peripheral blood. CDR3 sequence reads: CSAREPRGHQPQHF. The CDR3 nucleotides are TGCAGTGCTAGAGAACCCAGGGGGCATCAGCCCCAGCATTTT.